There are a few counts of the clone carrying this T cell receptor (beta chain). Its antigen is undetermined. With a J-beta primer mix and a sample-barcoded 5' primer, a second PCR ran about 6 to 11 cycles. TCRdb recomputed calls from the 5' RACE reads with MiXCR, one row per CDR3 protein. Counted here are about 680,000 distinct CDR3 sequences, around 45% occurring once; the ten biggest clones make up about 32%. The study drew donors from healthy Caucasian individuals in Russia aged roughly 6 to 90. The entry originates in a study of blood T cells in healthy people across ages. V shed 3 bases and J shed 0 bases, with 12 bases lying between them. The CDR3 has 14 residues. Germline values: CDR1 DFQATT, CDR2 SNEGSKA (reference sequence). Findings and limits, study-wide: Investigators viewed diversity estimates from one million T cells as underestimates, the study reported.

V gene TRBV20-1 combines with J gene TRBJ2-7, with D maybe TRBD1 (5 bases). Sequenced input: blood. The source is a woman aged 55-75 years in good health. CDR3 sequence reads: CSARDMLLSYEQYF. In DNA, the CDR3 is TGCAGTGCTAGGGACATGCTCCTCTCCTACGAGCAGTACTTC.